This T cell receptor (beta chain) was retrieved from a study of ipilimumab plus nivolumab after autologous stem cell transplantation. Details on this clone: This specimen includes other DNA sequences encoding the same CDR3.

Germline V gene lookup returns CDR1 MNHNS and CDR2 SASEGT. Trimming took 6 bases from V and 5 from J, leaving 12 bases between them. The CDR3 runs 13 residues. Assay: immunoSEQ multiplex PCR; the TCRdb copy retains only in-frame clones and omits some. This sample has about 16,000 clones; roughly 70% occur once, and the top ten carry around 20%. The chain has TRBV6-1 and TRBJ2-3; TRBD2 might be the D (6 bases). The sequence was collected from a male donor with diffuse large B-cell lymphoma. The material was PBMCs, obtained in a trial of ipilimumab plus nivolumab as post-transplant consolidation. The CDR3 is CASRGGAIDTQYF. The CDR3 nucleotides are TGTGCCAGCAGAGGAGGGGCAATAGATACGCAGTATTTT.